Following are 17 T cell receptor beta chains from one sample sequenced in a study of beta chain features in type 1 diabetes. Of the isolated RNA, all was reverse transcribed, and so the sequenced material was expressed TCRB transcripts. Profiling relied on immunoSEQ multiplex PCR, and the TCRdb table lists in-frame clones only, not all of them. The sample carries about half a million clones, approximately 31% recorded once. Source material: naive CD4+ T cells from blood. These receptors came from a man aged 18 to 30 in good health.

This sequence joins TRBV20-1 and TRBJ2-2; D unclear. Germline V gene lookup returns CDR1 DFQATT and CDR2 SNEGSKA (reference sequence). Trimming shortened V by 3 bases and J by 7 bases, and 6 bases separated the two germline ends. CDR3 length: 11 amino acids. In DNA form, the CDR3 reads TGCAGTGCTAGTTACCGCGGGGAGCTGTTTTTT. It translates to CSASYRGELFF.

CDR3 in amino acids: CATERAIQETQYF. In nucleotides, the CDR3 is TGTGCCACCGAGAGGGCTATTCAAGAGACCCAGTACTTC. V and J are TRBV2 and TRBJ2-5, with D possibly being TRBD2 (5 bases). The CDR3 runs to 13 residues. V lost 10 bases and J lost 2, with 14 bases in between. CDR1 and CDR2 from the germline V gene are SNHLY and FYNNEI.

This rearrangement joins TRBV5-4 to TRBJ2-1; 12 bases map to TRBD1. V shed 3 bases and J 8 bases; nucleotides not matched to a gene: 6. Germline CDR1 SGHNT, CDR2 YYREEE (reference sequence). The CDR3 covers 15 residues. The CDR3 nucleotides read TGTGCCAGCAGCTCTCCGGGACAGGGGGCCGATGAGCAGTTCTTC. Translating gives CASSSPGQGADEQFF. Full variable domain (rest looked up from reference TRBV5-4 and TRBJ2-1): ETGVTQSPTHLIKTRGQQVTLRCSSQSGHNTVSWYQQALGQGPQFIFQYYREEENGRGNFPPRFSGLQFPNYSSELNVNALELDDSALYLCASSSPGQGADEQFFGPGTRLTVL.

This clone has a handful of counts. Distinct nucleotide sequences in the sample also encode this CDR3. This chain uses TRBV7-2 with TRBJ2-5, with D uncertain. The CDR3 covers 11 residues. The germline V gene encodes CDR1 SGHTA and CDR2 FQGNSA. Trimming took off 5 bases at V and 4 bases at J, with 5 bases between the two ends. Here the CDR3 DNA reads TGTGCCAGCAGCCCACGAGAGACCCAGTACTTC. Amino acids: CASSPRETQYF.

The chain joins TRBV29-1 to TRBJ1-5; 9 nucleotides align to TRBD1. V shed 7 bases and J 4 bases; nucleotides not matched to a gene: 5. This CDR3 comprises 13 residues. CDR1 is SQVTM, CDR2 ANQGSEA, per germline. The CDR3 coding sequence is TGCAGCGCCACAGGGGGCTCAAATCAGCCCCAGCATTTT. Protein: CSATGGSNQPQHF.

In its sample, this clone was seen a few times. The chain links TRBV9 to TRBJ2-7; D is unresolved. The CDR3 has 15 amino acids. V lost 0 bases to trimming and J lost 0 bases, with 10 bases between them. CDR1 and CDR2 (germline): SGDLS, YYNGEE. CDR3 sequence (DNA): TGTGCCAGCAGCGTAGGTGCTCAAACCTCCTACGAGCAGTACTTC. Its protein is CASSVGAQTSYEQYF.

CDR3 region: CASSLTRVLAGELFF. The CDR3 nucleotides read TGTGCCAGCAGCCTTACCCGGGTCCTCGCTGGGGAGCTGTTTTTT. This chain connects TRBV7-8 to TRBJ2-2; unclear D gene. The germline CDR1 and CDR2 sequences are SGHVS and FQNEAQ. V was cut by 5 bases and J by 8 bases, with 18 bases left in between. The CDR3 spans 15 residues.

V usage is TRBV15 and J usage is TRBJ1-2; D perhaps matches TRBD1 (5 bases). This CDR3 spans 14 amino acids. Germline V CDR1 and CDR2: LNHNV, YYDKDF (reference sequence). The V end was cut by 0 bases, the J end by 7 bases, with 12 bases between. For the CDR3, the DNA is TGTGCCACCAGCAGAGAGGTGTATGGGGGTGGCTACACCTTC. Encoded protein: CATSREVYGGGYTF.

The V call is TRBV30, the J call TRBJ2-7; D is tentatively TRBD1 or TRBD2 (6 bases each). The V and J ends lost 8 bases and 7 bases respectively, with 18 bases between them. The CDR3 contains 12 residues. Germline CDR1 GTSNPN, CDR2 SVGIG (reference sequence). Here the CDR3 DNA reads TGTGCCGGCCGTAGGGGGGTTGAAGAGCAGTACTTC. It specifies CAGRRGVEEQYF.

This clone was seen a handful of times. The J gene is TRBJ1-2, the V gene TRBV30; D call uncertain. CDR3 size: 11 residues. V shed 0 bases and J shed 13 bases, with 12 bases lying between them. CDR1 and CDR2 from the germline V gene are GTSNPN and SVGIG (reference sequence). The CDR3 DNA is TGTGCCTGGAGTGTTGGTCACTCAATCACCTTC. Its protein product is CAWSVGHSITF.

The chain uses TRBV9 and TRBJ2-7; 8 bases align to TRBD2. The CDR3 totals 15 residues. With V trimmed by 2 bases and J by 6 bases, 10 bases remained unmatched. Germline V gene lookup returns CDR1 SGDLS and CDR2 YYNGEE. The CDR3 DNA follows: TGTGCCAGCAGCGTTAGCGGGAATTTGAAGGGCGAGCAGTACTTC. Translating it yields CASSVSGNLKGEQYF. The whole variable domain, remainder taken from reference TRBV9 and TRBJ2-7, is DSGVTQTPKHLITATGQRVTLRCSPRSGDLSVYWYQQSLDQGLQFLIQYYNGEERAKGNILERFSAQQFPDLHSELNLSSLELGDSALYFCASSVSGNLKGEQYFGPGTRLTVT.

The rearrangement uses TRBV28 and TRBJ2-5, with D possibly TRBD1 on 6 matching bases. The CDR3 spans 14 residues. V was clipped by 8 bases and J by 3 bases, with 16 bases between them. Per germline, CDR1 MDHEN and CDR2 SYDVKM. The CDR3 DNA follows: TGTGCCAGCTCTCTCGGACAGCACAAAGAGACCCAGTACTTC. It encodes CASSLGQHKETQYF.

This clone was detected only a few times. The chain combines TRBV29-1 with TRBJ2-4, with D tentatively TRBD2 (6 bases). The V gene's germline CDR1 is SQVTM and CDR2 ANQGSEA. Trimming took off 4 bases at V and 1 base at J, with 8 bases between the two ends. The CDR3 covers 13 residues. This chain's CDR3 is CSVGGRAKNIQYF. DNA for the CDR3: TGCAGCGTTGGTGGGAGGGCCAAAAACATTCAGTACTTC.

This clone was seen only a few times. The chain carries TRBV18 and TRBJ2-3; D is ambiguous. The CDR3 consists of 14 residues. Germline CDR1 KGHSH, CDR2 LQKENI. The V and J ends lost 0 bases and 2 bases respectively, with 6 bases between them. The CDR3 protein is CASSPPGNTDTQYF. In nucleotides, the CDR3 is TGTGCCAGCTCACCACCAGGGAACACAGATACGCAGTATTTT.

This sequence joins TRBV9 and TRBJ2-3, with TRBD2 identical over 13 bases. CDR3 length: 17 amino acids. Germline loops: CDR1 SGDLS, CDR2 YYNGEE. Trimming at V came to 4 bases and at J to 4 bases, leaving 9 bases not matched to a gene. DNA of the CDR3: TGTGCCAGCAGCCCCCGGACTAGCGGGAGTCTGGCAGATACGCAGTATTTT. This codes for CASSPRTSGSLADTQYF.

This clone appeared a few times. The rearrangement joins TRBV9 to TRBJ2-2, with TRBD1 matching 9 bases. Looked up from germline, CDR1 is SGDLS and CDR2 is YYNGEE. Trimming removed 1 base from V and 7 bases from J; junction bases left unmatched: 8. The CDR3 has 16 residues. CDR3 sequence reads: CASSVPGTGTSGELFF. The CDR3 DNA reads TGTGCCAGCAGCGTACCAGGGACAGGGACGAGCGGGGAGCTGTTTTTT.

This clone showed up just a few times. The rearrangement links TRBV30 to TRBJ2-2; D is undetermined. The CDR3 loop spans 15 amino acids. Per the germline V gene, CDR1 is GTSNPN and CDR2 is SVGIG (reference sequence). V lost 1 base, J lost 2 bases, and 11 bases lay in between. CDR3 loop: CAWSDKPANTGELFF. CDR3 in DNA: TGTGCCTGGAGTGATAAGCCAGCCAACACCGGGGAGCTGTTTTTT.